One and the same sample provided the 22 T cell receptor beta chains below, sequenced in a study of blood T cell repertoires in COVID-19. TCRdb's table, derived via immunoSEQ multiplex PCR, lists solely in-frame clones and lacks some. The sample yields 70,000 to 100,000 clones, about 90% seen once. Sequencing input: peripheral blood. The receptors stem from a man over 45 with COVID-19, enrolled during active disease.

J is TRBJ1-6 and V is TRBV6-5, with D possibly TRBD1 on 5 matching bases. V dropped 5 bases and J dropped 7 bases, with 15 bases sitting between them. Germline CDR1 MNHEY, CDR2 SVGAGI. The CDR3 runs 15 residues. In DNA, the CDR3 is TGTGCCAGCAGTCCCCCCTCGGGGGAAAATTCACCCCTCCACTTT. Its protein is CASSPPSGENSPLHF.

The chain employs TRBV10-2 and TRBJ2-2, with D possibly being TRBD2 (6 bases). Trimming left V 4 bases short and J 2 bases short, with 11 bases between. The CDR3 loop spans 15 amino acids. The germline V gene has CDR1 WSHSY and CDR2 SAAADI. The CDR3 region is CASSGGTQNTGELFF. CDR3 DNA sequence: TGCGCCAGCAGTGGTGGGACTCAAAACACCGGGGAGCTGTTTTTT.

The V gene is TRBV11-2, the J gene TRBJ2-5; no reliable D call. Trimming removed 5 bases at V and 1 base at J, with 8 bases between. CDR1 is SGHAT, CDR2 FQNNGV, per germline. This CDR3 contains 13 residues. CDR3 nucleotide sequence: TGTGCCAGCAGCCTAGGGCTCCAAGAGACCCAGTACTTC. This translates into CASSLGLQETQYF.

CDR3 protein: CSVVWLGSHGYTF. As DNA, the CDR3 is TGCAGCGTTGTTTGGTTGGGGAGCCATGGCTACACCTTC. The chain recombines TRBV29-1 with TRBJ1-2; D remains ambiguous. This CDR3 spans 13 amino acids. In germline, CDR1 is SQVTM, CDR2 ANQGSEA. The germline V and J ends were trimmed by 4 bases and 6 bases, with 15 bases remaining between them.

V gene TRBV7-9 combines with J gene TRBJ2-3, with D possibly being TRBD1 (5 bases). Germline V gene data show CDR1 as SEHNR and CDR2 as FQNEAQ (reference sequence). V was pared by 4 bases and J by 2 bases, with 22 bases between. There are 18 residues in the CDR3. The CDR3 sequence: CASSSTGFPGRNTDTQYF. As DNA, the CDR3 is TGTGCCAGCAGCTCGACGGGCTTCCCAGGGCGAAACACAGATACGCAGTATTTT.

The rearrangement joins TRBV7-2 to TRBJ2-1, with TRBD2 matching 7 bases. There are 16 residues in the CDR3. Germline CDR1 SGHTA, CDR2 FQGNSA. The V segment lost 3 bases and the J segment 4 bases; nucleotides outside the gene matches: 9. The CDR3 coding sequence is TGTGCCAGCAGCTTCCCCGGCGGGGGAATATACAATGAGCAGTTCTTC. It specifies CASSFPGGGIYNEQFF.

V is TRBV7-9 and J is TRBJ2-6; 7 positions agree with TRBD1. The junction had 4 bases not matched to a gene; V was cut back by 6 bases and J by 2 bases. Germline V gene data show CDR1 as SEHNR and CDR2 as FQNEAQ (reference sequence). This CDR3 has 15 amino acids. The CDR3 nucleotides are TGTGCCAGCAGTGAAACAGGGGCTGGGGCCAACGTCCTGACTTTC. This gives the protein CASSETGAGANVLTF.

The J gene is TRBJ1-5, the V gene TRBV7-9, with TRBD1 matching 10 bases. CDR3 length: 16 amino acids. The germline V gene has CDR1 SEHNR and CDR2 FQNEAQ (reference sequence). V was pared by 4 bases and J by 7 bases, with 10 bases of the junction left unmatched. CDR3 amino acids: CASSSGTGAGGQPQHF. The CDR3 bases are TGTGCCAGCAGCTCCGGGACAGGGGCCGGGGGGCAGCCCCAGCATTTT.

This clone has a handful of counts. This chain links TRBV19 with TRBJ1-2; D is unclear. This CDR3 spans 14 amino acids. Deletions cut 1 base from V and 3 bases from J, with 9 bases between. Germline CDR1 and CDR2: LNHDA and SQIVND (reference sequence). The DNA for the CDR3 is TGTGCCAGTAGTATAGGGGAGCACGACTATGGCTACACCTTC. It is translated as CASSIGEHDYGYTF.

The chain combines TRBV5-1 with TRBJ1-2; 9 nucleotides match TRBD1. Trimming took 4 bases from V and 4 from J; bases not matched to a gene: 2. CDR3 length: 13 amino acids. The germline gives CDR1 SGHRS, CDR2 YFSETQ. CDR3 residues: CASSVGQGYGYTF. The CDR3 coding sequence is TGCGCCAGCAGCGTGGGACAGGGCTATGGCTACACCTTC.

The chain combines TRBV18 with TRBJ2-7, with TRBD1 identical over 8 bases. Per the germline V gene, CDR1 is KGHSH and CDR2 is LQKENI. The CDR3 runs 15 residues. The trim removed 0 bases at V and 4 bases at J, leaving 5 bases unmatched. DNA for the CDR3: TGTGCCAGCTCACCACCGGGCAGGGGGCTTTACGAGCAGTACTTC. Protein: CASSPPGRGLYEQYF.

The CDR3 is CASSPGDRVNSPLHF. CDR3 coding DNA: TGTGCCAGCAGCCCCGGGGACAGGGTAAATTCACCCCTCCACTTT. The J gene is TRBJ1-6, the V gene TRBV7-9; 9 bases align to TRBD1. CDR3 size: 15 residues. J lost 7 bases, V lost 5 bases, and 6 bases had no gene match. Germline V gives CDR1 SEHNR, CDR2 FQNEAQ (reference sequence). The full variable domain, in which reference TRBV7-9 and TRBJ1-6 provide the parts outside the CDR3, is DTGVSQNPRHKITKRGQNVTFRCDPISEHNRLYWYRQTLGQGPEFLTYFQNEAQLEKSRLLSDRFSAERPKGSFSTLEIQRTEQGDSAMYLCASSPGDRVNSPLHFGNGTRLTVT.

The chain couples TRBV2 to TRBJ2-5; 8 positions agree with TRBD2. Germline CDR1 SNHLY, CDR2 FYNNEI. V lost 6 bases to trimming and J lost 5 bases; unmatched junction nucleotides: 5. CDR3 size: 13 residues. Here the CDR3 reads CASSGGARETQYF. CDR3 DNA: TGTGCCAGCAGCGGGGGGGCCAGGGAGACCCAGTACTTC.

The chain carries TRBV9 and TRBJ2-5; perhaps TRBD1 as D (6 bases). Germline-derived CDR1 and CDR2 are SGDLS and YYNGEE. The CDR3 has 17 amino acids. With 0 bases removed from V and 0 bases from J, the gap between germline ends came to 15 bases. The CDR3 here is CASSVAPSDRYQETQYF. In DNA, the CDR3 is TGTGCCAGCAGCGTAGCACCATCAGACAGGTACCAAGAGACCCAGTACTTC.

J is TRBJ2-1 and V is TRBV9, with 7 bases identical to TRBD2. The CDR3 is 15 residues long. V trimming: 3 bases; J trimming: 0 bases; junction bases outside the gene matches: 3. The germline V gene encodes CDR1 SGDLS and CDR2 YYNGEE. The chain's CDR3 is CASSAGLSSYNEQFF. The CDR3 nucleotides are TGTGCCAGCAGCGCGGGACTAAGCTCCTACAATGAGCAGTTCTTC.

The V gene is TRBV28, the J gene TRBJ2-7, with D tentatively TRBD2 (7 bases). V gave up 8 bases and J gave up 0 bases, with 20 bases separating them. This CDR3 is built from 16 residues. The germline CDR1 and CDR2 sequences are MDHEN and SYDVKM. This CDR3 reads CASQLGGAGISYEQYF. The CDR3 coding sequence is TGTGCCAGCCAACTAGGGGGGGCCGGGATCTCCTACGAGCAGTACTTC.

The chain carries TRBV6-1 and TRBJ1-2, with D unresolved. V lost 0 bases to trimming and J lost 4 bases, with 9 bases between them. Per germline, CDR1 MNHNS and CDR2 SASEGT. The CDR3 is 14 amino acids. CDR3 nucleotide sequence: TGTGCCAGCAGTGAAGCTCCCGGGATCTATGGCTACACCTTC. Its translation: CASSEAPGIYGYTF.

The chain joins TRBV2 to TRBJ1-1, with 9 bases aligning to TRBD1. CDR3 length: 16 residues. The V gene end was trimmed by 5 bases and the J gene end by 3 bases; junction bases not matched to a gene: 10. Germline V lookup: CDR1 SNHLY, CDR2 FYNNEI. CDR3: CASSKDRGNLDTEAFF. CDR3 DNA sequence: TGTGCCAGCAGTAAGGACAGGGGAAATCTGGACACTGAAGCTTTCTTT.

V is TRBV5-5 and J is TRBJ1-1, with D perhaps TRBD1 (5 bases). Germline-derived CDR1 and CDR2 are SGHKS and YYEKEE (reference sequence). The CDR3 extends over 13 amino acids. V lost 2 bases to trimming and J lost 7 bases, with 12 bases between them. The CDR3 reads CASSFGGEVEAFF. As DNA, the CDR3 is TGTGCCAGCAGCTTTGGGGGGGAAGTTGAAGCTTTCTTT. The full variable domain, completed using reference TRBV5-5 and TRBJ1-1, is DAGVTQSPTHLIKTRGQQVTLRCSPISGHKSVSWYQQVLGQGPQFIFQYYEKEERGRGNFPDRFSARQFPNYSSELNVNALLLGDSALYLCASSFGGEVEAFFGQGTRLTVV.

The J gene is TRBJ1-3, the V gene TRBV6-1; possibly TRBD1 for D (5 bases). Trimming took off 2 bases at V and 0 bases at J, with 8 bases between the two ends. The CDR3 has 15 residues. The germline gives CDR1 MNHNS, CDR2 SASEGT. The CDR3 here is CASSEIRGSGNTIYF. The CDR3 DNA reads TGTGCCAGCAGTGAAATTAGGGGCTCTGGAAACACCATATATTTT.

The chain has TRBV10-2 and TRBJ1-4, with TRBD1 matching 10 bases. The CDR3 contains 14 residues. The V segment lost 3 bases and the J segment 9 bases; nucleotides outside the gene matches: 4. Per the germline V gene, CDR1 is WSHSY and CDR2 is SAAADI. This CDR3 reads CASSDGTGEKKLFF. The CDR3 DNA is TGCGCCAGCAGTGACGGGACAGGGGAAAAAAAACTGTTTTTT.

The V gene is TRBV10-3, the J gene TRBJ1-2; 8 bases fit TRBD1. The V gene end was trimmed by 4 bases and the J gene end by 7 bases; junction bases not matched to a gene: 5. Germline lookup yields CDR1 ENHRY and CDR2 SYGVKD. The CDR3 is made up of 13 amino acids. CDR3 region: CAISAGQGRGYTF. The CDR3 DNA reads as TGTGCCATCAGTGCCGGACAGGGCCGTGGCTACACCTTC.